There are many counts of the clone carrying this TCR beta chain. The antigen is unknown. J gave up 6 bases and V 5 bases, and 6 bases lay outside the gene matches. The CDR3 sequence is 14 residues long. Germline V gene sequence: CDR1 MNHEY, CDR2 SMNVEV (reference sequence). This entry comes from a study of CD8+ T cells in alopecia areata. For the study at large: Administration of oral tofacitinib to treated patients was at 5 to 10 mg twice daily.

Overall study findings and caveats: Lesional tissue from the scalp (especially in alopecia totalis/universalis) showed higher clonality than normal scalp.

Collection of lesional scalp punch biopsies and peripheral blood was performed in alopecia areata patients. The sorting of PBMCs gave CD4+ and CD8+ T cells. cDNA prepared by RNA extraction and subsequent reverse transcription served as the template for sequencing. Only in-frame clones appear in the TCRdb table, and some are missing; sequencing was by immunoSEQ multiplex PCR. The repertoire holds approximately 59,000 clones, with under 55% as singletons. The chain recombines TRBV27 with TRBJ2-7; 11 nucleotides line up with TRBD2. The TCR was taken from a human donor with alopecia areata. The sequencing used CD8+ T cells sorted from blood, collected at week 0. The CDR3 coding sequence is TGTGCCAGCAGTCCTAGCGGGAGGCTACGCGAGCAGTACTTC. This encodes CASSPSGRLREQYF.